This T cell receptor (beta chain) is drawn from a study of CD8 T cells in ankylosing spondylitis. This clonotype has at least ten counts. The target antigen is unknown. Findings and caveats of the study: Clones linked to the disease showed a CD8+ phenotype. They occurred at relatively low frequencies in peripheral blood. Some of the motif variants had earlier been found in reactive arthritis patients' fluid and blood.

TCRdb itself ran the 5' RACE reads through MiXCR, one entry per CDR3 protein. Among roughly 250,000 distinct CDR3 sequences listed, around 9.2% were seen once. V was shortened by 6 bases and J by 3 bases, with 15 bases between the two germline ends. The CDR3 extends over 14 amino acids. In germline, CDR1 is SGHVS, CDR2 FQNEAQ. The V call is TRBV7-8, the J call TRBJ2-7; no reliable D call. This TCR was recovered from a male donor with ankylosing spondylitis or in good health (not recorded which). Material for sequencing was blood, either unsorted or a sorted T cell fraction (not recorded which). DNA of the CDR3: TGTGCCAGCAGTTCCAACCACCGCTTCTACGAGCAGTACTTC. This codes for CASSSNHRFYEQYF.